This T cell receptor beta chain was sequenced for a study of blood T cells in healthy people across ages. Together with a sample-barcoded 5' primer, a J-beta primer mix was included in a second PCR lasting about 7 to 12 cycles. TCRdb recomputed calls from the 5' RACE reads with MiXCR, one row per CDR3 protein. This table holds about 560,000 distinct CDR3 sequences, 25% to 35% found once. This CDR3 is 14 amino acids long. CDR1 and CDR2 (germline): LGHDT, YNNKEL (reference sequence). This clonotype was picked up a small number of times. Another study also made use of these data, one on T cells of mothers and their children. That investigation notes: All extracted RNA went into cDNA synthesis, approximately 1.5 ug per 15 ul. The study found slightly higher but non-significant overlap in related versus unrelated mother-child pairs.

The chain uses TRBV3-1 and TRBJ2-1, with 8 bases lining up with TRBD1. TRBJ2-5 matches the DNA end more closely, so the J call is doubtful. Specimen: blood. The clonotype originates from a boy aged 2 to 10 in good health. The CDR3 sequence is CASSPLTGEETQYF. DNA for the CDR3: TGTGCCAGCAGCCCGTTGACAGGGGAAGAGACCCAGTACTTC.